Shown below are 23 T cell receptor beta chains from a single sample sequenced in a study of OX40 agonist ivuxolimab in advanced cancers. The method was immunoSEQ multiplex PCR; TCRdb's version includes in-frame clones alone and lacks a portion of them. The sample includes 15,000 or so clones, roughly 77% of them seen just once. The sequencing here drew on CD4+ or CD8+ T cells sorted from blood, taken in a trial of the OX40 agonist ivuxolimab. The receptors were sampled from an adult with an advanced solid tumor such as melanoma, head and neck, liver or kidney cancer.

This chain uses TRBV7-9 with TRBJ1-1; 8 nucleotides agree with TRBD1. Germline V gene sequence: CDR1 SEHNR, CDR2 FQNEAQ (reference sequence). CDR3 size: 15 residues. Losses at the gene ends were 5 bases for V and 0 bases for J; bases not matched to a gene: 5. The chain's CDR3 is CASSVRQGMNTEAFF. CDR3 coding DNA: TGTGCCAGCAGCGTTAGACAGGGGATGAACACTGAAGCTTTCTTT. Together with reference TRBV7-9 and TRBJ1-1, the CDR3 gives the full variable domain: DTGVSQNPRHKITKRGQNVTFRCDPISEHNRLYWYRQTLGQGPEFLTYFQNEAQLEKSRLLSDRFSAERPKGSFSTLEIQRTEQGDSAMYLCASSVRQGMNTEAFFGQGTRLTVV.

This chain connects TRBV15 to TRBJ2-5; the match to TRBD2 covers 8 bases. V trimming: 6 bases; J trimming: 5 bases; junction bases outside the gene matches: 8. Germline lookup yields CDR1 LNHNV and CDR2 YYDKDF (reference sequence). This CDR3 is built from 14 residues. The CDR3 reads CATSLSGSWETQYF. The CDR3 DNA follows: TGTGCCACCAGTTTAAGCGGGAGTTGGGAGACCCAGTACTTC.

The chain joins TRBV12-5 to TRBJ2-7; 13 positions agree with TRBD2. The germline CDR1 and CDR2 sequences are LGHNT and FRNRAP. The CDR3 is 18 residues long. Trimming cost V 5 bases and J 7 bases; bases outside gene matches: 17. CDR3 in amino acids: CASGPPTPGTSGRGEQYF. Written as DNA, the CDR3 is TGTGCTAGTGGTCCACCTACCCCGGGTACTAGCGGGAGGGGGGAGCAGTACTTC.

This clone appeared a few times. The V and J genes are TRBV7-8 and TRBJ2-3; 8 positions match TRBD1. Germline values: CDR1 SGHVS, CDR2 FQNEAQ. V dropped 5 bases and J dropped 4; count of bases not matched to a gene: 8. This CDR3 has 15 amino acids. The CDR3 sequence: CASSIRQGSADTQYF. DNA for the CDR3: TGTGCCAGCAGCATCAGACAGGGGTCGGCAGATACGCAGTATTTT.

The V and J genes are TRBV6-1 and TRBJ2-3; no reliable D call. The V gene's germline CDR1 is MNHNS and CDR2 SASEGT. Trimming stripped 2 bases from V and 6 bases from J, with 12 bases between. This CDR3 region has 14 residues. The CDR3 DNA reads TGTGCCAGCAGTGAATTGACCTATGCGGATACGCAGTATTTT. Its translation is CASSELTYADTQYF.

The chain carries TRBV5-1 and TRBJ2-5, with D perhaps TRBD2 (6 bases). CDR3 length: 14 amino acids. Trimming took 3 bases from V and 3 from J, leaving 12 bases between them. Per germline, CDR1 SGHRS and CDR2 YFSETQ. For the CDR3, the DNA is TGCGCCAGCAGCTCAAGACTAGTCGAAGAGACCCAGTACTTC. It yields the protein CASSSRLVEETQYF. Variable domain in full (rest from reference TRBV5-1 and TRBJ2-5): KAGVTQTPRYLIKTRGQQVTLSCSPISGHRSVSWYQQTPGQGLQFLFEYFSETQRNKGNFPGRFSGRQFSNSRSEMNVSTLELGDSALYLCASSSRLVEETQYFGPGTRLLVL.

The rearrangement joins TRBV7-2 to TRBJ2-7, with 8 bases identical to TRBD1. There are 18 residues in the CDR3. Trimming cost V 1 base and J 2 bases; bases outside gene matches: 13. The germline V gene has CDR1 SGHTA and CDR2 FQGNSA. This CDR3 is CASSLDPPVGQGTYEQYF. In DNA, the CDR3 is TGTGCCAGCAGCTTAGATCCTCCCGTAGGACAGGGCACCTACGAGCAGTACTTC.

This clone was counted between two and nine times. J is TRBJ2-7 and V is TRBV2; 13 bases line up with TRBD2. The CDR3 is made up of 16 amino acids. Germline CDR1 reads SNHLY; CDR2 reads FYNNEI. After removal of 4 bases from V and 5 bases from J, the junction contained 8 bases not matched to a gene. CDR3 DNA sequence: TGTGCCAGCAGTGGGATCCGACTAGCGGGGGGTGACGAGCAGTACTTC. It specifies CASSGIRLAGGDEQYF.

The chain couples TRBV5-1 to TRBJ2-1; D not resolved. Looked up from germline, CDR1 is SGHRS and CDR2 is YFSETQ. V dropped 0 bases and J dropped 7 bases, with 5 bases sitting between them. This CDR3 spans 12 amino acids. CDR3 protein: CASSLAANEQFF. The CDR3 DNA follows: TGCGCCAGCAGCTTGGCGGCGAATGAGCAGTTCTTC.

The genes are TRBV7-6 and TRBJ2-7; 10 nucleotides align to TRBD1. Germline CDR1 SGHVS, CDR2 FNYEAQ. Losses at the gene ends were 5 bases for V and 0 bases for J; bases not matched to a gene: 10. The CDR3 has 17 amino acids. The chain's CDR3 is CASSPRAGTGVSYEQYF. The DNA for the CDR3 is TGTGCCAGCAGCCCTCGGGCGGGGACAGGGGTCTCCTACGAGCAGTACTTC.

This clone ranks as medium-sized (0.01 to 0.1%). V usage is TRBV11-2 and J usage is TRBJ1-1; 8 nucleotides align to TRBD1. From germline, CDR1 is SGHAT and CDR2 FQNNGV. This CDR3 is built from 13 residues. Germline trimming cut 3 bases from V and 14 bases from J; bases unmatched to any gene: 11. This chain's CDR3 is CASSLDPGTGPFF. For the CDR3, the DNA is TGTGCCAGCAGCTTGGACCCTGGGACAGGTCCCTTCTTT. Full variable domain (remainder filled in from reference TRBV11-2 and TRBJ1-1): EAGVAQSPRYKIIEKRQSVAFWCNPISGHATLYWYQQILGQGPKLLIQFQNNGVVDDSQLPKDRFSAERLKGVDSTLKIQPAKLEDSAVYLCASSLDPGTGPFFGQGTRLTVV.

The chain has TRBV27 and TRBJ1-1; unclear D gene. CDR1 is MNHEY and CDR2 is SMNVEV in the germline V gene (reference sequence). V was cut by 5 bases and J by 2 bases, with 12 bases left in between. CDR3 size: 14 residues. The CDR3 DNA follows: TGTGCCAGCAGTCCAGTAACCTCAAACACTGAAGCTTTCTTT. Amino acids: CASSPVTSNTEAFF.

The gene calls are TRBV7-9 and TRBJ1-5, with D hard to call. The V and J ends lost 0 bases and 0 bases respectively, with 3 bases between them. The germline V gene encodes CDR1 SEHNR and CDR2 FQNEAQ (reference sequence). The CDR3 sequence is 14 residues long. CDR3 nucleotides: TGTGCCAGCAGCTTAGCCGATAGCAATCAGCCCCAGCATTTT. Protein: CASSLADSNQPQHF.

The chain carries TRBV7-2 and TRBJ2-4; 7 bases align to TRBD2. The germline CDR1 and CDR2 sequences are SGHTA and FQGNSA. The ends lost 1 base at V and 12 bases at J; junction bases unmatched: 6. The CDR3 length is 13 residues. This chain's CDR3 is CASSLGPGGDQYF. The CDR3 DNA reads TGTGCCAGCAGCTTAGGTCCGGGGGGTGATCAGTACTTC.

This sequence joins TRBV27 and TRBJ2-7, with a weak D call TRBD1 (5 bases). Trimming took off 5 bases at V and 5 bases at J, with 13 bases between the two ends. Germline CDR1 and CDR2: MNHEY and SMNVEV (reference sequence). The CDR3 has 13 residues. CDR3 sequence reads: CASSGQGRDEQYF. CDR3 nucleotide sequence: TGTGCCAGCAGTGGCCAGGGCCGGGACGAGCAGTACTTC.

The CDR3 loop reads CASKRDFYGYTF. As DNA, the CDR3 is TGTGCCAGCAAAAGGGATTTCTATGGCTACACCTTC. The chain is built from TRBV2 and TRBJ1-2; D is undetermined. Per germline, CDR1 SNHLY and CDR2 FYNNEI. CDR3 length: 12 amino acids. V was shortened by 7 bases and J by 4 bases, with 10 bases between the two germline ends.

This clone was recorded a few times. This chain joins TRBV9 and TRBJ1-4, with D uncertain. Germline V gene sequence: CDR1 SGDLS, CDR2 YYNGEE. V lost 0 bases to trimming and J lost 2 bases, with 8 bases between them. CDR3 length: 15 amino acids. Here the CDR3 reads CASSVEGATNEKLFF. CDR3 nucleotide sequence: TGTGCCAGCAGCGTAGAGGGTGCCACTAATGAAAAACTGTTTTTT. Drawing the rest from reference TRBV9 and TRBJ1-4, the complete variable domain is DSGVTQTPKHLITATGQRVTLRCSPRSGDLSVYWYQQSLDQGLQFLIQYYNGEERAKGNILERFSAQQFPDLHSELNLSSLELGDSALYFCASSVEGATNEKLFFGSGTQLSVL.

The chain links TRBV27 to TRBJ1-1, with D possibly matching TRBD1 (6 bases). The CDR3 covers 14 residues. Germline CDR1 MNHEY, CDR2 SMNVEV (reference sequence). The V end lost 3 bases, the J end lost 3 bases, and 11 bases lay between the germline ends. CDR3 sequence reads: CASSLATGYTEAFF. In nucleotides, the CDR3 is TGTGCCAGCAGTTTGGCCACAGGGTACACTGAAGCTTTCTTT.

The CDR3 region is CASSDIHEQYF. CDR3 nucleotides: TGTGCCAGCTCTGACATCCACGAGCAGTACTTC. The chain couples TRBV25-1 to TRBJ2-7; no definite D call. Trimming took off 8 bases at V and 5 bases at J, with 10 bases between the two ends. CDR1 is MGHDK and CDR2 is SYGVNS in the germline V gene. There are 11 residues in the CDR3.

The table lists this clone with a few counts. The chain links TRBV7-9 to TRBJ2-7, with D perhaps being TRBD1 or TRBD2 (5 bases each). The germline CDR1 and CDR2 sequences are SEHNR and FQNEAQ (reference sequence). The CDR3 loop spans 13 amino acids. V gave up 5 bases and J gave up 6 bases, with 14 bases separating them. The chain's CDR3 is CASSPGAGGEQYF. DNA for the CDR3: TGTGCCAGCAGCCCCGGGGCAGGAGGCGAGCAGTACTTC.

This chain joins TRBV6-1 and TRBJ1-2, with a tentative D call TRBD1 (5 bases). Trimming shortened V by 9 bases and J by 8 bases, and 10 bases separated the two germline ends. This CDR3 is 10 amino acids long. The germline V gene encodes CDR1 MNHNS and CDR2 SASEGT. The CDR3 reads CASEGWGYTF. DNA for the CDR3: TGTGCCAGTGAGGGGTGGGGCTACACCTTC.

The V and J genes are TRBV29-1 and TRBJ2-7; 8 bases are a match to TRBD1. This CDR3 region has 13 residues. J gave up 2 bases and V 7 bases, and 7 bases lay outside the gene matches. Germline V gene lookup returns CDR1 SQVTM and CDR2 ANQGSEA. Here the CDR3 DNA reads TGCAGCGCTGGGGGACAGGCCACCTACGAGCAGTACTTC. Amino acids: CSAGGQATYEQYF.

With regard to this clone: At the DNA level, this CDR3 is encoded by other sequences in the same sample as well. The chain couples TRBV5-1 to TRBJ2-7; the D gene is possibly TRBD2 (6 bases). V dropped 2 bases and J dropped 0 bases, with 12 bases sitting between them. Germline V lookup: CDR1 SGHRS, CDR2 YFSETQ. This CDR3 comprises 15 residues. Written as DNA, the CDR3 is TGCGCCAGCAGCTTCGCGCAGGGAGGCTCCTACGAGCAGTACTTC. Protein: CASSFAQGGSYEQYF.